This T cell receptor beta chain was sequenced in a study of T-cell reconstitution after alpha-beta-depleted transplantation in children listed by TCRdb under 2016. For the study in its entirety: The study quantitatively tracked T-cell immune reconstitution after TCRalphabeta/CD19-depleted allogeneic hematopoietic cell transplantation in children using TCR repertoire profiling.

The library came from PCR. TCRdb records Illumina HiSeq 2500 as the sequencer. TCR libraries were prepared with molecular barcoding, using unique molecular identifiers to normalize TCRbeta repertoire quantification. Using fastp at Q25 and MiXCR, TCRdb reprocessed the public reads and kept productive beta chains. Rows are unified per CDR3 protein, each entry keeping the most common DNA and genes. The sample table records 200,000 to 300,000 distinct CDR3 sequences; 12% of these occur just once. The top ten constitute 2.6% of the sample. As for this clonotype: What this receptor recognizes is not known. There are no base qualities to consult, and no much larger clone falls within one base.

Including the terminal cysteine and phenylalanine, the CDR3 comprises 14 residues. Only CDR3 DNA is held: 42 bases, read in frame from base 1. Taken from the germline V gene (reference sequence), the CDR1 and CDR2 loops are DFQATT and SNEGSKA. At the junction V is shortened by 5 bases and J by 4 bases, with 17 bases in between. The sequencing here drew on PBMCs from the stem cell graft donor, taken from the stem cell graft. The chain employs TRBV20-1 and TRBJ1-1, with a tentative D gene TRBD1 over 6 matching bases. The TCR sequence derives from a human donor who donated a stem cell graft to a child with acute lymphoblastic leukemia. The nucleotide sequence is given as TGCAGTGCTCATCCAACAGGGCGTGCCACTGAAGCTTTCTTT. This encodes CSAHPTGRATEAFF.